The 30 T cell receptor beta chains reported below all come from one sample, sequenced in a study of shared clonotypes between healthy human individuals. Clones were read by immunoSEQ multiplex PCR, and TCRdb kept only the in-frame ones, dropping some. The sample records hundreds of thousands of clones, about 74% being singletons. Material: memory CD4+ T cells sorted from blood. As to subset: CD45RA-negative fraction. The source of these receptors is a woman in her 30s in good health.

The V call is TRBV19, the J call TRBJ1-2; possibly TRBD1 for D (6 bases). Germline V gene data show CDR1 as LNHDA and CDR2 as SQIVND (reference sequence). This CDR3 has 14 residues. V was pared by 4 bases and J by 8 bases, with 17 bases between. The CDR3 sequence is CASSTTDRSGGYTF. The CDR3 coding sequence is TGTGCCAGTAGTACAACCGACAGGTCGGGCGGCTACACCTTC.

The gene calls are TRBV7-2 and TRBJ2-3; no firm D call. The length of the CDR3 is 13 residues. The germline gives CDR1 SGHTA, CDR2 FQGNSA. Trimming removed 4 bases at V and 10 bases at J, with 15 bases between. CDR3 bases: TGTGCCAGCAGCTCCCTCACACGGGTAGCGCAGTATTTT. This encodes CASSSLTRVAQYF.

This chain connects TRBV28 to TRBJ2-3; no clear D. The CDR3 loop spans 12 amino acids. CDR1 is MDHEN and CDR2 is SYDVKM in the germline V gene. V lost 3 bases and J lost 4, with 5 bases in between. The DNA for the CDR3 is TGTGCCAGCAGTTTCGTTGCAGATACGCAGTATTTT. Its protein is CASSFVADTQYF.

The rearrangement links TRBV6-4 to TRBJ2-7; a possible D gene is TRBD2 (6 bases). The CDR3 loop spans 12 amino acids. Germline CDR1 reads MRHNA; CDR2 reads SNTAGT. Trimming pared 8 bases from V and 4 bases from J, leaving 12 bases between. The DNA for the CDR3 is TGTGCCAGCGCTGGGACTCCTTACGAGCAGTACTTC. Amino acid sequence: CASAGTPYEQYF.

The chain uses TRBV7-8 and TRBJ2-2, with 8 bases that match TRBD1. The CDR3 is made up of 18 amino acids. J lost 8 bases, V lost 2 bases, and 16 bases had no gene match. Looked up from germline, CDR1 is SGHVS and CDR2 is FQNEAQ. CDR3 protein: CASSLSEGTGGVSGELFF. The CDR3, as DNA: TGTGCCAGCAGCTTAAGCGAGGGAACAGGGGGAGTTTCTGGGGAGCTGTTTTTT.

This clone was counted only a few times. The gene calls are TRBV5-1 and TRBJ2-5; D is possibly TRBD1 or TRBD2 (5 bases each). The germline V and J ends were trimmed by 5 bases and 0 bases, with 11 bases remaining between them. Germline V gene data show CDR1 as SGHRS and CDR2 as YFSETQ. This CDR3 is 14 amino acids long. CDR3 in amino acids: CASRFGDHQETQYF. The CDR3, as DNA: TGCGCCAGCAGATTCGGGGACCACCAAGAGACCCAGTACTTC. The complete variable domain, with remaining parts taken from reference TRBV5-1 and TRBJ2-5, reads KAGVTQTPRYLIKTRGQQVTLSCSPISGHRSVSWYQQTPGQGLQFLFEYFSETQRNKGNFPGRFSGRQFSNSRSEMNVSTLELGDSALYLCASRFGDHQETQYFGPGTRLLVL.

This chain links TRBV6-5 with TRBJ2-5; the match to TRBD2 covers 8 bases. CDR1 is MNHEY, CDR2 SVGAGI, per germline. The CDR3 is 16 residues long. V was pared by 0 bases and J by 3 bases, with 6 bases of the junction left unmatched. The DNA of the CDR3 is TGTGCCAGCAGTTACTCAGAAGCGGGAGCCAAAGAGACCCAGTACTTC. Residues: CASSYSEAGAKETQYF.

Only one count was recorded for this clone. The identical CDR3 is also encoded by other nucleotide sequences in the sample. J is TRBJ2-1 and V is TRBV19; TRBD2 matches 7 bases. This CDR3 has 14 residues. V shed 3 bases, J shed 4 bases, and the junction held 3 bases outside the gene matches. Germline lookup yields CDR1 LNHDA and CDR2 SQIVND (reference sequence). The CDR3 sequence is CASSISSGYNEQFF. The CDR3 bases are TGTGCCAGTAGTATCTCTAGCGGATACAATGAGCAGTTCTTC.

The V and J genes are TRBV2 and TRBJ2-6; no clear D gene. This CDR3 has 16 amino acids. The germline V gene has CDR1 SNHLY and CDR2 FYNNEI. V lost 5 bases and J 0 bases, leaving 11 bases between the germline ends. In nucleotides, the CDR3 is TGTGCCAGCAGTCCTCAGGTGCTCTCTGGGGCCAACGTCCTGACTTTC. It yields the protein CASSPQVLSGANVLTF.

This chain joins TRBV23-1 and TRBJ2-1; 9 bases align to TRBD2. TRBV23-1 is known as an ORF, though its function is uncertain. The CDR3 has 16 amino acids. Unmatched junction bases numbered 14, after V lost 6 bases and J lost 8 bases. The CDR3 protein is CASRRTSENPRDEQFF. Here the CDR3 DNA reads TGCGCCAGCAGACGGACTAGCGAAAACCCGAGGGATGAGCAGTTCTTC.

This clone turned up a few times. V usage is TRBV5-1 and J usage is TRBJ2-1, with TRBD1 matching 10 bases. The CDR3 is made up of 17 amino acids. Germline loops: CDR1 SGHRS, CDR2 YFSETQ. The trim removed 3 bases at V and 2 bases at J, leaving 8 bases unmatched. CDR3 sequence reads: CASSSQPGQGAYNEQFF. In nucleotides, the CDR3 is TGCGCCAGCAGCTCACAACCAGGACAGGGGGCCTACAATGAGCAGTTCTTC. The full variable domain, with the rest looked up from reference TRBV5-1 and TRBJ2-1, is KAGVTQTPRYLIKTRGQQVTLSCSPISGHRSVSWYQQTPGQGLQFLFEYFSETQRNKGNFPGRFSGRQFSNSRSEMNVSTLELGDSALYLCASSSQPGQGAYNEQFFGPGTRLTVL.

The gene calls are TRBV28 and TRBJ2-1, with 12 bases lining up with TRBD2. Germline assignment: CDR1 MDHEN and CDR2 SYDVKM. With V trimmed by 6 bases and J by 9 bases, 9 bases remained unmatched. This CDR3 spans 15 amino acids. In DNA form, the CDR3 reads TGTGCCAGCAGAACCGGACTAGCGGGGAACACTGAGCAGTTCTTC. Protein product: CASRTGLAGNTEQFF.

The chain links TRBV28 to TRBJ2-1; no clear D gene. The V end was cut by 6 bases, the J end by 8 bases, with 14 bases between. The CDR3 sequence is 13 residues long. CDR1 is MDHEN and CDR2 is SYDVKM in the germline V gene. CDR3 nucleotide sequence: TGTGCCAGCAGAGAAGACACTGGGTATGAGCAGTTCTTC. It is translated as CASREDTGYEQFF.

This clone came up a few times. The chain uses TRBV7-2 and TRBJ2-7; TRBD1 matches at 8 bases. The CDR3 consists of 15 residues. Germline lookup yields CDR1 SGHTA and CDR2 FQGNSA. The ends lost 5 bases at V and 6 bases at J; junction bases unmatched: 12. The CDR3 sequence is CASSRQQGANGEQYF. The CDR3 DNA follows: TGTGCCAGCAGCCGACAGCAGGGGGCAAACGGCGAGCAGTACTTC.

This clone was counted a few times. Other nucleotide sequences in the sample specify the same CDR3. The CDR3 DNA sequence: TGTGCCAGCAGCTCGTGGCGGAGCTCCTACAATGAGCAGTTCTTC. Its protein is CASSSWRSSYNEQFF. This chain connects TRBV7-2 to TRBJ2-1; D gene uncertain. V lost 4 bases to trimming and J lost 0 bases, with 10 bases between them. In germline, CDR1 is SGHTA, CDR2 FQGNSA. The CDR3 length is 15 residues.

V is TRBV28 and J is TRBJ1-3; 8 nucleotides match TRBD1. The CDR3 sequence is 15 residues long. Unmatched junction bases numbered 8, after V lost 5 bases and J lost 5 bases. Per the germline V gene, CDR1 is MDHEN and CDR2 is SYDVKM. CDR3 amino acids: CASSTQGDGRNTIYF. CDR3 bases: TGTGCCAGCAGTACACAGGGGGATGGGCGAAACACCATATATTTT.

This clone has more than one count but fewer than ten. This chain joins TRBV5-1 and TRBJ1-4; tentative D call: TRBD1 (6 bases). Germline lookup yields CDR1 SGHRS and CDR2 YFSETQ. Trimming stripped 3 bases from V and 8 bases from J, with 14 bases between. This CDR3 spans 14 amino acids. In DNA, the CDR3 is TGCGCCAGCAGCTCAGGGGCCCCGGGGGAAAAACTGTTTTTT. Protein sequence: CASSSGAPGEKLFF. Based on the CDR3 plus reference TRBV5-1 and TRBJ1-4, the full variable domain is KAGVTQTPRYLIKTRGQQVTLSCSPISGHRSVSWYQQTPGQGLQFLFEYFSETQRNKGNFPGRFSGRQFSNSRSEMNVSTLELGDSALYLCASSSGAPGEKLFFGSGTQLSVL.

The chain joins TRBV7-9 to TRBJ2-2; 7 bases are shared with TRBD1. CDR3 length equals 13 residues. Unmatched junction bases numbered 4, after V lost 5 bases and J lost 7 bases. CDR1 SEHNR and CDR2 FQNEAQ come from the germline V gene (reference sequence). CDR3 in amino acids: CASSKQGSGELFF. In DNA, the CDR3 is TGTGCCAGCAGCAAACAGGGGAGCGGGGAGCTGTTTTTT.

The CDR3 region has the DNA TGCGCCAGCAGCCAAGGGGATACAGGGAACTATGGCTACACCTTC. It codes for CASSQGDTGNYGYTF. The chain has TRBV4-1 and TRBJ1-2; tentative D call: TRBD1 (6 bases). The CDR3 has 15 residues. Trimming stripped 1 base from V and 2 bases from J, with 11 bases between. CDR1 and CDR2 (germline): MGHRA, YSYEKL.

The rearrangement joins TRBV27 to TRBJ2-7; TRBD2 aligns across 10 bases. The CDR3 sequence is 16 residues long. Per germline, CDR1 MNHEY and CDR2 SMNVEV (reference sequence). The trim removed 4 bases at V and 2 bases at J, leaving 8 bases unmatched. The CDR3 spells CASSSRTSGGAYEQYF. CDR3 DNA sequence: TGTGCCAGCAGTTCTCGGACTAGCGGAGGAGCCTACGAGCAGTACTTC.

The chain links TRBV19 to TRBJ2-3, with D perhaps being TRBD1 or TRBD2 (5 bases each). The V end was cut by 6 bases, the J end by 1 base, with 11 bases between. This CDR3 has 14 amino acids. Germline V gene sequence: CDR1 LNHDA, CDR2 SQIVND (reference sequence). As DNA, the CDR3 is TGTGCCAGTAGGGAGTTGGGACGCACAGATACGCAGTATTTT. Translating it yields CASRELGRTDTQYF. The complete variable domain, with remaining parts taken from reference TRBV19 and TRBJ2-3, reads DGGITQSPKYLFRKEGQNVTLSCEQNLNHDAMYWYRQDPGQGLRLIYYSQIVNDFQKGDIAEGYSVSREKKESFPLTVTSAQKNPTAFYLCASRELGRTDTQYFGPGTRLTVL.

In nucleotides, the CDR3 is TGTGCCAGCAGTCCGGAACGGGTCACCGGGGAGCTGTTTTTT. Translated, it gives CASSPERVTGELFF. V gene TRBV7-8 combines with J gene TRBJ2-2; no clear D gene. Germline CDR1 and CDR2: SGHVS and FQNEAQ. The CDR3 sequence is 14 residues long. V lost 6 bases, J lost 4 bases, and 12 bases lay in between.

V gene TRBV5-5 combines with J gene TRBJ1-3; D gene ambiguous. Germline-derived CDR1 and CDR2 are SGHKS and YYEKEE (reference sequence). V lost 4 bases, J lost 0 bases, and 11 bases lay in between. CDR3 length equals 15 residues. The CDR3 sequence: CASSTDASSGNTIYF. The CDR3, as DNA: TGTGCCAGCAGCACCGACGCGAGCTCTGGAAACACCATATATTTT.

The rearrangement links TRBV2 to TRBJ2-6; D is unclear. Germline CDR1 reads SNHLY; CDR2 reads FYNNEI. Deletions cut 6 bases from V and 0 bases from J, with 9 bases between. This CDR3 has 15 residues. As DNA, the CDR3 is TGTGCCAGCAGCAAACAGAGCTCTGGGGCCAACGTCCTGACTTTC. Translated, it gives CASSKQSSGANVLTF.

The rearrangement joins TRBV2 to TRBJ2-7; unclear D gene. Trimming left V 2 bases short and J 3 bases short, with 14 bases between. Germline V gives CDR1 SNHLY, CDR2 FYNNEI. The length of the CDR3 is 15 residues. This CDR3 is CASSELDPTYYEQYF. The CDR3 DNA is TGTGCCAGCAGTGAATTGGACCCCACCTACTACGAGCAGTACTTC.

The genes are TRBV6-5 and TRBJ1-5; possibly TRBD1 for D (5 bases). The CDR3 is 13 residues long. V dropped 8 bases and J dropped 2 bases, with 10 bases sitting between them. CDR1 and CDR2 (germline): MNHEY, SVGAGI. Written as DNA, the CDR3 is TGTGCCAGCGGGACGCAAGGCAATCAGCCCCAGCATTTT. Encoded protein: CASGTQGNQPQHF.

The CDR3 loop is CASSLIWSSGYNEQFF. The CDR3 DNA follows: TGTGCCAGCAGCTTAATTTGGTCTAGCGGCTACAATGAGCAGTTCTTC. The rearrangement uses TRBV11-2 and TRBJ2-1; 7 nucleotides align to TRBD2. The CDR3 is 16 amino acids. Germline V gene data show CDR1 as SGHAT and CDR2 as FQNNGV. Trimming cost V 2 bases and J 3 bases; bases outside gene matches: 7.

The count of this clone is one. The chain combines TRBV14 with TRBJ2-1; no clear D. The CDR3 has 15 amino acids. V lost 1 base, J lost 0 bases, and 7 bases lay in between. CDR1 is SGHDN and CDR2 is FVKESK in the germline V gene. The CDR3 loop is CASSQVVSSYNEQFF. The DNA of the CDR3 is TGTGCCAGCAGCCAAGTAGTGTCCTCCTACAATGAGCAGTTCTTC.

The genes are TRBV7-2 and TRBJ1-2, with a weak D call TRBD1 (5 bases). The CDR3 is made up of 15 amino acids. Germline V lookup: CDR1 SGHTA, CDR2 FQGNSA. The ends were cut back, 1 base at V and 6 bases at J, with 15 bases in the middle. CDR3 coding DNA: TGTGCCAGCAGCTTAGATTTGGGACGGAGGAATGGCTACACCTTC. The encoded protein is CASSLDLGRRNGYTF.

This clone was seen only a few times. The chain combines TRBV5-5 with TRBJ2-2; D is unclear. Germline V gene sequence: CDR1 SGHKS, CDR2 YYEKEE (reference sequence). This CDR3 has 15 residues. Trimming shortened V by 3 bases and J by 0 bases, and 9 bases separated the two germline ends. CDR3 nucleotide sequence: TGTGCCAGCAGCTCCCGGTCGACGAACACCGGGGAGCTGTTTTTT. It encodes CASSSRSTNTGELFF.